The clone carrying this T cell receptor (beta chain) was counted once. The source of the sample is a study of PD-L1 blockade in urothelial cancer. In the study overall: Previous chemotherapy exposure amounted to 0 to 3 regimens for patients. The researchers analyzed blood 3 weeks (second dose) and 6 weeks after treatment start.

Only in-frame clones appear in the TCRdb table, and some are missing; sequencing was by immunoSEQ multiplex PCR. In the table there are approximately 120,000 clones, roughly 82% of which are singletons. Time point reported: peripheral blood 6 weeks after treatment start. Pretreatment sampling and on-treatment sampling together yielded between 1 and 8 samples for each patient. Germline trimming cut 3 bases from V and 1 base from J; bases unmatched to any gene: 5. The CDR3 is made up of 16 amino acids. Germline V lookup: CDR1 SGHTA, CDR2 FQGTGA. The sequenced sample was PBMCs, obtained around atezolizumab (anti-PD-L1) treatment. The chain is built from TRBV7-3 and TRBJ2-1, with TRBD2 matching 8 bases. The source is a man aged 50 or older with urothelial cancer. CDR3 in amino acids: CASSLTAGASYNEQFF. CDR3 sequence (DNA): TGTGCCAGCAGCTTGACAGCGGGAGCATCCTACAATGAGCAGTTCTTC.